This T cell receptor beta chain emerged from a study of cytomegalovirus exposure and HLA in healthy donors. Both 60 Vbeta primers and 13 Jbeta primers went into the PCR. The repertoire was sequenced with immunoSEQ multiplex PCR; TCRdb's copy has only in-frame clones and lacks some. The table counts roughly 50,000 clones; roughly 7.1% lies in the top ten. Germline values: CDR1 SGDLS, CDR2 YYNGEE. The CDR3 spans 16 residues. V trimming: 0 bases; J trimming: 2 bases; junction bases outside the gene matches: 8. The sample comprised PBMCs. The chain employs TRBV9 and TRBJ2-7; 7 bases fit TRBD1. This TCR was sampled from a woman in her 40s in good health and CMV-seronegative. CDR3 coding DNA: TGTGCCAGCAGCGTAGTTTGCCCCGGGACAGCCTACGAGCAGTACTTC. Amino acids: CASSVVCPGTAYEQYF.